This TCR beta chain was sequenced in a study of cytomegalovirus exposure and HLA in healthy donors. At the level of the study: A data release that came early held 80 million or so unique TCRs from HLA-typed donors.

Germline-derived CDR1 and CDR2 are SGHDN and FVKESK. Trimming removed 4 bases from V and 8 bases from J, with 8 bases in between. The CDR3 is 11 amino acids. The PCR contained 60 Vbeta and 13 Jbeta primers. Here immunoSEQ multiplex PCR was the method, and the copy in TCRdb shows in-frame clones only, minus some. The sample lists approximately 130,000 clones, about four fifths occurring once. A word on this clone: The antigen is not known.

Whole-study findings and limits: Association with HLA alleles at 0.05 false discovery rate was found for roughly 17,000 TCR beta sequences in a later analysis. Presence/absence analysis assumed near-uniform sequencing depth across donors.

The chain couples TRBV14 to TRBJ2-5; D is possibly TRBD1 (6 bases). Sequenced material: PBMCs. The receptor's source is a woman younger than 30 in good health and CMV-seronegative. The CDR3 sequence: CASSLGGTQYF. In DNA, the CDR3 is TGTGCCAGCAGCCTAGGGGGAACCCAGTACTTC. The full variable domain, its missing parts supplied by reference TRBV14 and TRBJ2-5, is EAGVTQFPSHSVIEKGQTVTLRCDPISGHDNLYWYRRVMGKEIKFLLHFVKESKQDESGMPNNRFLAERTGGTYSTLKVQPAELEDSGVYFCASSLGGTQYFGPGTRLLVL.